The text below deals with one T cell receptor beta chain. The antigen this receptor binds is unknown. No qualities accompany the bases; no much larger clone lies one base away. TCRbeta-specific cDNA was reverse-transcribed from 500 ng total RNA using a constant-region primer and ProtoScript II reverse transcriptase. TCRbeta libraries were built with three nested multiplex PCR rounds, a slightly modified ARM-PCR procedure. Sample barcodes and Illumina adapters were added in a final 25-cycle PCR with Deep VentR polymerase. Amplicons of 200-500 bp were gel-purified with a QIAquick gel extraction kit before sequencing. An Illumina HiSeq 2500 was used to sequence the TCRbeta amplicons, generating 250-bp paired-end reads. In the original analysis: Quality trimming of reads was performed with Trimmomatic v0.33, and paired reads were merged with FLASH v1.2.11 so that full CDR3 sequences could be recovered. V, D and J germline segments were assigned to the rearranged TCRbeta sequences using MiGEC v1.2.1b. Clonotype statistics and Shannon-Wiener diversity indices were computed with VDJtools v1.0.0. Except for diversity analysis, only each sample's 250 most abundant clonotypes were used in subsequent analyses to reduce sampling bias. TCRdb trimmed the raw reads at Q25, called clones with MiXCR and kept productive beta chains. Each entry merges the rows of one CDR3 protein and shows their most common DNA and genes. TCRdb's processing, not the authors', yielded these V and J calls. Within this sample are about 310,000 distinct CDR3 sequences, with 58% of them counted one time only. The ten largest clones add up to about a sixth of the sample.

RNA from unsorted whole blood was extracted with TRIzol reagent, and germline DNA was obtained with the DNeasy Blood & Tissue kit. At the time of sampling, the patients were treatment-naive and had chronic HBV infection. Before surgery, approximately 4.3 milliliters of peripheral blood were drawn into K2EDTA tubes. The data were obtained in a study of tumor-infiltrating lymphocytes in primary liver carcinoma (dated 2017 in TCRdb). About the full investigation: About 5 patients with histopathologically diagnosed primary liver carcinoma underwent surgical resection in China between November 2015 and March 2016. Of the five patients, three men and two women aged 30 to 69 years, four had hepatocellular carcinoma and one had combined HCC and intrahepatic cholangiocarcinoma. Repertoires from technical replicates were highly reproducible, with mean shared-clone rates around 0.89 and correlation coefficients above 0.95. The tumors of the five patients were staged as T1-T3 N0M0, with maximum diameters ranging from roughly 4.2 to 10 cm. A total of roughly 35 specimens from 5 patients went through TCRbeta repertoire sequencing, namely 25 tumor regions, 5 adjacent noncancerous liver tissues and 5 peripheral blood samples. Samples yielded roughly 3.65 to 7.5 million productive TCRbeta reads; read depth did not differ significantly between tissue types. TCRbeta repertoire sequencing, expression microarrays and whole-exome sequencing were combined in the study across five regions of each liver tumor, with adjacent normal tissue and blood also included.

The paper's findings and limits, for the study overall: The study included only a few patients, and the authors note findings should be validated in a larger study. Bulk unsorted samples precluded comparing CD4+ and CD8+ T cell repertoires. Only the TCR beta chain was sequenced, so true repertoire diversity is likely underestimated because unpaired alpha chains were not captured. Pairs of tumor regions showed greater repertoire overlap (mean around 36%) than tumor-adjacent pairs (roughly 17%) or tumor-blood pairs (about 15%), which is consistent with antigen-driven expansion. Compared with blood, tumors had a significantly larger share of the repertoire taken up by the top 250 clones (p = 0.039).

The sample was peripheral blood. The source of this sequence is a woman in her twenties or thirties with primary liver carcinoma and hepatitis B virus infection.

Read as DNA, the sequence is TGTGCCAGCAGTTTTACGGGTTCCTCCTACGAGCAGTACTTC. This encodes CASSFTGSSYEQYF. The rearrangement joined TRBV6-6 to TRBJ2-7; the D segment cannot be called with confidence. The CDR3, from cysteine to phenylalanine, totals 14 residues. The retained sequence is limited to the CDR3, 42 bases, with the frame set at the first base. Cut back by 4 bases and 0 bases, the V and J ends lie 10 bases apart. CDR1 and CDR2, looked up from the germline V gene (reference sequence), are MNHNY and SVGAGI.